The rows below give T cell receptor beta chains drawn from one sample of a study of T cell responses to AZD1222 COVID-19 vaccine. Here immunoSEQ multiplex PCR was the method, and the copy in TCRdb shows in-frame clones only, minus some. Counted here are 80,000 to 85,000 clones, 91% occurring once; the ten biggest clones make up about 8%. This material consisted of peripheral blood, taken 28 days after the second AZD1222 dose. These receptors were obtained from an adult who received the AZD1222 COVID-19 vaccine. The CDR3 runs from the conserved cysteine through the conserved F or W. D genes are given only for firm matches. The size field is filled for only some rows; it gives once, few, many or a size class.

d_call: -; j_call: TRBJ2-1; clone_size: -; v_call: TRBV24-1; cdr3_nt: TGTGCCACCAGTGATTCTCGCTACAGTGATGACAATGAGCAGTTCTTC; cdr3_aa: CATSDSRYSDDNEQFF
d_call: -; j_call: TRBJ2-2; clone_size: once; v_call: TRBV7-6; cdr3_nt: TGTGCCAGCACCAATAGCCCGTGGGCAGCCTCCTTCGGGGAGCTGTTTTTT; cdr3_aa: CASTNSPWAASFGELFF
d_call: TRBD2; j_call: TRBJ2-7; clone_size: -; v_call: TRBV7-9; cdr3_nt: TGTGCCAGCAGCTTATATGGGGAGGGCGAGCAGTACTTC; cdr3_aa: CASSLYGEGEQYF
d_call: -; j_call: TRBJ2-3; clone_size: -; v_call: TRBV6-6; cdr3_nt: TGTGCCAGCAGTTACGGGCCCCTGGGCACAGATACGCAGTATTTT; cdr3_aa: CASSYGPLGTDTQYF
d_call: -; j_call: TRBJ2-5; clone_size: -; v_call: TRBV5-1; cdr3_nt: TGCGCCAGCAGCTTGCTGGGCAACCAAGAGACCCAGTACTTC; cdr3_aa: CASSLLGNQETQYF
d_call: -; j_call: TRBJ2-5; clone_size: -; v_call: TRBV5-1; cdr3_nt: TGCGCCAGCAGCTTGGCGGGGACAAACGGACAAGAGACCCAGTACTTC; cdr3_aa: CASSLAGTNGQETQYF
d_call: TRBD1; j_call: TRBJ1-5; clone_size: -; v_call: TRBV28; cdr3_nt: TGTGCCAGCAGTGTCGGGACAGGGAGTCAGCCCCAGCATTTT; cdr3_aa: CASSVGTGSQPQHF
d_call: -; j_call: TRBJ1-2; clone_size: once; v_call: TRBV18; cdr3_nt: TGTGCCAGCTCAGCGGACAAGAGTTATGGCTACACCTTC; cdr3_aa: CASSADKSYGYTF
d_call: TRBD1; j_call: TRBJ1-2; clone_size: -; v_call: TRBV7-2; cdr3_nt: TGTGCCAGCAGCTTCCCAGGGGGAGTAAACTATGGCTACACCTTC; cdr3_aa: CASSFPGGVNYGYTF
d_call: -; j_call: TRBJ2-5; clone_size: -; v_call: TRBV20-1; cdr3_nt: TGCAGTGCTAGTAGGGCAGGGAAAGAGACCCAGTACTTC; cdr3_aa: CSASRAGKETQYF
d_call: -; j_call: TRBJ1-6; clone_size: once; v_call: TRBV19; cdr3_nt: TGTGCCAGTAATCCAGGGCGTAATTCACCCCTCCACTTT; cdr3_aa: CASNPGRNSPLHF
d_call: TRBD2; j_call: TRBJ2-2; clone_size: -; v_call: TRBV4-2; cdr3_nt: TGTGCCAGCAGCCAATCCGGGACTAGGTCGACCGGGGAGCTGTTTTTT; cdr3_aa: CASSQSGTRSTGELFF
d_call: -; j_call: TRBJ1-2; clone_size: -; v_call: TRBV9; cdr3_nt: TGTGCCAGCAGCGTAGACCCGGGGGGGGCAGGCTATGGCTACACCTTC; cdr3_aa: CASSVDPGGAGYGYTF
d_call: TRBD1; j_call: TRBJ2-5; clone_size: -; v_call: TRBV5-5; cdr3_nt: TGTGCCAGCAGCACCGGGACAGTCCAAGAGACCCAGTACTTC; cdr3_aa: CASSTGTVQETQYF
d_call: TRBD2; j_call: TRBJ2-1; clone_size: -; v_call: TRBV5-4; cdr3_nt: TGTGCCAGCAGCCCTTCGACTAGCACTACCTACAATGAGCAGTTCTTC; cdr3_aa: CASSPSTSTTYNEQFF
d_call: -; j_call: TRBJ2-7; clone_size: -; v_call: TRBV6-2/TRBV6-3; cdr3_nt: TGTGCCAGCAGTTACAGCCCCCCGAGCTCCTACGAGCAGTACTTC; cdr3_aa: CASSYSPPSSYEQYF
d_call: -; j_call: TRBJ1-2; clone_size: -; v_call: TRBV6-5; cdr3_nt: TGTGCCAGCAGTTACGCCAGGGGAAGGAACTATGGCTACACCTTC; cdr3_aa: CASSYARGRNYGYTF
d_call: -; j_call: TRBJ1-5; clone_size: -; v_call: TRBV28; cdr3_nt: TGTGCCAGCAGTTTACTAGGGTTTAGCAATCAGCCCCAGCATTTT; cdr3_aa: CASSLLGFSNQPQHF
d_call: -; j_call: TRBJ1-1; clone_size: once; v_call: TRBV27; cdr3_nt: TGTGCCAGCAGTTTCGGGGCAGGGGAAGCTTTCTTT; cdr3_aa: CASSFGAGEAFF
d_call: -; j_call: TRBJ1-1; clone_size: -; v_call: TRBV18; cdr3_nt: TGTGCCAGCTCACCAGGGCAGAGACTTTTCTTT; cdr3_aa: CASSPGQRLFF
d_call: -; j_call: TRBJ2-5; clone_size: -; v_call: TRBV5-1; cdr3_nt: TGCGCCAGCAGCTTGGAAACTACATATATCACCGAAGAGACCCAGTACTTC; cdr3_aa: CASSLETTYITEETQYF
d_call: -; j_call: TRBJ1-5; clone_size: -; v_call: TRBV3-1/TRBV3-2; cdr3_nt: TGTGCCAGCAGCGAAACAAGGCAGCAGCCCCAGCATTTT; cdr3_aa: CASSETRQQPQHF
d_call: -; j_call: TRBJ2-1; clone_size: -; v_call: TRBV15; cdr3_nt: TGTGCCACCAGCATCAGGAGTTCCTACAATGAGCAGTTCTTC; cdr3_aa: CATSIRSSYNEQFF
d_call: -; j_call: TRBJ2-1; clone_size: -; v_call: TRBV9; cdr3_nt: TGTGCCAGCAGCCAGTGGGAGAGCTCCTACAATGAGCAGTTCTTC; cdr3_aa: CASSQWESSYNEQFF
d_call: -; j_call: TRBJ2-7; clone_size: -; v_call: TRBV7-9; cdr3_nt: TGTGCCAGCAGCCGGGATAGCGACGAGCAGTACTTC; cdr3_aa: CASSRDSDEQYF
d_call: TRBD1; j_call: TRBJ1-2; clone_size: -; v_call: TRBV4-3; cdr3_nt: TGCGCCAGCAGCCAAGATTCCGGGACAGCCTTTGGTGGCTACACCTTC; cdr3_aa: CASSQDSGTAFGGYTF
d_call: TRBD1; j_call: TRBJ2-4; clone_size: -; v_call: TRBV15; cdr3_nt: TGTGCCACCAGCGGAAACAGGGGGCGCTGGTTGGGAAACATTCAGTACTTC; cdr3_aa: CATSGNRGRWLGNIQYF
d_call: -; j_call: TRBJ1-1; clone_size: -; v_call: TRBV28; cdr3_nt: TGTGCCAGCAGGGCTCCAGGGGAAGCTTTCTTT; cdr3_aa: CASRAPGEAFF
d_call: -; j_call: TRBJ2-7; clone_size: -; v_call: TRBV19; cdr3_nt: TGTGCCAGTACCGCGAATAGGTTTGCCGAGCAGTACTTC; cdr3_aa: CASTANRFAEQYF
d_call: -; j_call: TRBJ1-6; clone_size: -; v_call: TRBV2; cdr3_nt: TGTGCCAGCAGTGAGTTTGAGGGTAATTCACCCCTCCACTTT; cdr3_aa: CASSEFEGNSPLHF
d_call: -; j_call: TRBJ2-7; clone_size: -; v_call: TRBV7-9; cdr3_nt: TGTGCCAGCAGCGCGGGACAGTCCTACGAGCAGTACTTC; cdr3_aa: CASSAGQSYEQYF
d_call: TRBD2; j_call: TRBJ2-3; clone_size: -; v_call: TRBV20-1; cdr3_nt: TGCAGTGCTAGTCGTGGCGGGAGGGTCGCAGATACGCAGTATTTT; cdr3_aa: CSASRGGRVADTQYF
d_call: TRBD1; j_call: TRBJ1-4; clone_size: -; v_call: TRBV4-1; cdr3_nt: TGCGCCAGCAGCCAAAGGACAGGCCCTAATGAAAAACTGTTTTTT; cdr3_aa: CASSQRTGPNEKLFF
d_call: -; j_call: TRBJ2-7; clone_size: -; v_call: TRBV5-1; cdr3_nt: TGCGCCAGCAGCTTCGGGCGAGGGGCTACTGGGGAGCAGTACTTC; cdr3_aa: CASSFGRGATGEQYF
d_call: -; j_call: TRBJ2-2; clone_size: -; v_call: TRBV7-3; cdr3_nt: TGTGCCAGCAGCTTAGGGAATGGTTACGGGGAGCTGTTTTTT; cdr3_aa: CASSLGNGYGELFF
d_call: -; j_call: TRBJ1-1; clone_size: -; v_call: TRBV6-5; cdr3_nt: TGTGCCAGCAGTTACACAGAGAACACTGAAGCTTTCTTT; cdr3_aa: CASSYTENTEAFF
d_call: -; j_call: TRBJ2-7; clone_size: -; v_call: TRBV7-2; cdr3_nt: TGTGCCAGCAGCCCCGTTCGCGGGGCCGCCTACGAGCAGTACTTC; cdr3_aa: CASSPVRGAAYEQYF
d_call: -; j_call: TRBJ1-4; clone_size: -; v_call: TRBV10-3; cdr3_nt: TGTGCCATCAGTGAGGGACTGCATAATGAAAAACTGTTTTTT; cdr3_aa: CAISEGLHNEKLFF
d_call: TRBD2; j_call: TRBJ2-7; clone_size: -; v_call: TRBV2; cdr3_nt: TGTGCCAGCAGGGCGCTCCCTAGCGGGAGGGGGTACGAGCAGTACTTC; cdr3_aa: CASRALPSGRGYEQYF
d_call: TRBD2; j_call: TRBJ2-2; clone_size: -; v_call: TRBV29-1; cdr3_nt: TGCAGCGTTGAAGGTGGTCTAGCGGGGGCCACCGGGGAGCTGTTTTTT; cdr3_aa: CSVEGGLAGATGELFF
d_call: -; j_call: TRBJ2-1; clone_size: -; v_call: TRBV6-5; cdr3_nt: TGTGCCAACGTCCCCCGGGACTGGACTAACAATGAGCAGTTCTTC; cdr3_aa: CANVPRDWTNNEQFF